This T cell receptor beta chain emerged from a study of control samples from healthy donors and cancer patients. Method: immunoSEQ multiplex PCR; TCRdb's copy keeps in-frame clones and lacks some. This table holds 97,000 or so clones, about 90% found once. Germline V lookup: CDR1 LGHNA, CDR2 YSLEER. The CDR3 totals 16 residues. The V gene lost 0 bases and the J gene lost 6 bases, with 18 bases spanning the gap. Sequencing input: blood. The source is a young woman in good health. The gene calls are TRBV4-3 and TRBJ2-7, with D possibly being TRBD1 or TRBD2 (5 bases each). The CDR3 spells CASSQERGPLPGEQYF. DNA of the CDR3: TGCGCCAGCAGCCAAGAGAGGGGACCCCTCCCGGGCGAGCAGTACTTC.